The 31 T cell receptor beta chains given below trace back to one sample, sequenced in a study of cytomegalovirus exposure and HLA in healthy donors. With 60 Vbeta and 13 Jbeta primers, the PCR was carried out. Assay: immunoSEQ multiplex PCR; the TCRdb copy retains only in-frame clones and omits some. The repertoire holds 90,000 to 120,000 clones, 60% to 80% seen once, with approximately 2.4% in the top ten. The sequenced sample was PBMCs. These receptors were collected from a man aged 18 to 30 in good health and CMV-seronegative.

V gene TRBV4-3 combines with J gene TRBJ2-5; 12 positions match TRBD2. CDR1 and CDR2 from the germline V gene are LGHNA and YSLEER. The CDR3 consists of 17 residues. With 3 bases clipped from V and 4 bases from J, the junction kept 9 bases outside the gene matches. This CDR3 is CASSHGLAGGPTETQYF. The CDR3 DNA is TGCGCCAGCAGCCATGGCCTAGCGGGGGGGCCTACAGAGACCCAGTACTTC.

The gene calls are TRBV19 and TRBJ2-6, with D unclear. Trimming took off 5 bases at V and 2 bases at J, with 13 bases between the two ends. The germline CDR1 and CDR2 sequences are LNHDA and SQIVND (reference sequence). The CDR3 is 16 amino acids. In DNA, the CDR3 is TGTGCCAGTAGTCCTCTTGGTTCGGCTGGGGCCAACGTCCTGACTTTC. Encoded protein: CASSPLGSAGANVLTF. Looking up the rest from reference TRBV19 and TRBJ2-6 gives the full variable domain: DGGITQSPKYLFRKEGQNVTLSCEQNLNHDAMYWYRQDPGQGLRLIYYSQIVNDFQKGDIAEGYSVSREKKESFPLTVTSAQKNPTAFYLCASSPLGSAGANVLTFGAGSRLTVL.

This clone has only a few counts. The gene calls are TRBV7-9 and TRBJ1-6; weak D call: TRBD1 (5 bases). The CDR3 covers 13 residues. Germline V gives CDR1 SEHNR, CDR2 FQNEAQ (reference sequence). V was trimmed by 10 bases and J by 9 bases, leaving 16 bases between them. This CDR3 reads CATQGSLGSPLHF. The CDR3 bases are TGTGCCACTCAGGGATCGTTGGGTTCACCCCTCCACTTT.

The chain recombines TRBV4-3 with TRBJ1-2; 7 nucleotides match TRBD1. Unmatched junction bases numbered 10, after V lost 4 bases and J lost 8 bases. The CDR3 spans 14 residues. Looked up from germline, CDR1 is LGHNA and CDR2 is YSLEER. The CDR3: CASSRTGERGGYTF. The CDR3 DNA sequence: TGCGCCAGCAGCCGAACAGGGGAAAGGGGCGGCTACACCTTC.

The chain combines TRBV6-1 with TRBJ2-7; 8 bases agree with TRBD1. CDR1 is MNHNS and CDR2 is SASEGT in the germline V gene. The CDR3 has 15 amino acids. Losses at the gene ends were 5 bases for V and 1 base for J; bases not matched to a gene: 7. The CDR3 DNA reads as TGTGCCAGCAGTCTCAGGGGGCGGATTTCCTACGAGCAGTACTTC. The encoded protein is CASSLRGRISYEQYF.

V usage is TRBV28 and J usage is TRBJ2-3; maybe TRBD1 (6 bases). In germline, CDR1 is MDHEN, CDR2 SYDVKM. This CDR3 has 14 amino acids. Trimming pared 5 bases from V and 3 bases from J, leaving 12 bases between. In nucleotides, the CDR3 is TGTGCCAGCAGTAGACAGGAAACAACAGATACGCAGTATTTT. This sequence encodes CASSRQETTDTQYF.

To note about this clone: Germline and junction disagree at one end, which may indicate a read error. The chain couples TRBV29-1 to TRBJ1-1; a possible D gene is TRBD1 (5 bases). The germline gives CDR1 SQVTM, CDR2 ANQGSEA. The CDR3 is 8 residues long. CDR3 residues: CSVEVDSF. The CDR3 DNA reads TGCAGCGTTGAGGTCGACAGCTTT.

The chain carries TRBV5-4 and TRBJ2-1; 7 bases are shared with TRBD1. The CDR3 extends over 15 amino acids. The germline gives CDR1 SGHNT, CDR2 YYREEE (reference sequence). V shed 2 bases, J shed 3 bases, and the junction held 5 bases outside the gene matches. CDR3 loop: CASSFRDRFYNEQFF. CDR3 DNA: TGTGCCAGCAGCTTCCGGGACAGATTCTACAATGAGCAGTTCTTC.

Concerning this clone itself: In the same sample, other DNA sequences code for this CDR3. The V gene is TRBV15, the J gene TRBJ1-4; 9 bases line up with TRBD1. The V gene's germline CDR1 is LNHNV and CDR2 YYDKDF (reference sequence). V dropped 1 base and J dropped 8; count of bases not matched to a gene: 5. This CDR3 spans 15 amino acids. The CDR3 nucleotides are TGTGCCACCAGCAGAGGGGGACAGGGAGAAGAAAAACTGTTTTTT. It is translated as CATSRGGQGEEKLFF.

The gene calls are TRBV18 and TRBJ1-2, with 7 bases that match TRBD1. The length of the CDR3 is 18 residues. With 0 bases clipped from V and 0 bases from J, the junction kept 10 bases outside the gene matches. CDR1 is KGHSH, CDR2 LQKENI, per germline. Here the CDR3 DNA reads TGTGCCAGCTCACCACCGTTCGGGACAGCTGATACTAACTATGGCTACACCTTC. It yields the protein CASSPPFGTADTNYGYTF.

This chain connects TRBV13 to TRBJ1-5; D call uncertain. The CDR3 is made up of 13 amino acids. Germline V gene lookup returns CDR1 PRHDT and CDR2 FYEKMQ (reference sequence). Between the trimmed V and J ends, which lost 4 bases and 2 bases, there was a span of 6 bases. The CDR3 bases are TGTGCCAGCAGCTCCATAGGCAATCAGCCCCAGCATTTT. Protein: CASSSIGNQPQHF.

The rearrangement links TRBV2 to TRBJ1-2; D is perhaps TRBD1 (5 bases). Trimming took off 7 bases at V and 7 bases at J, with 13 bases between the two ends. In germline, CDR1 is SNHLY, CDR2 FYNNEI. This CDR3 has 12 amino acids. CDR3 loop: CASTFMGGGYTF. In DNA form, the CDR3 reads TGTGCCAGCACTTTTATGGGGGGTGGCTACACCTTC.

This clone was counted a few times. Other DNA variants within this sample encode the same CDR3. The chain links TRBV29-1 to TRBJ2-7; 11 nucleotides agree with TRBD1. This CDR3 has 12 residues. V shed 6 bases, J shed 5 bases, and the junction held 3 bases outside the gene matches. Germline CDR1 SQVTM, CDR2 ANQGSEA. In DNA form, the CDR3 reads TGCAGCGTAAGGACAGGGGGCAACGAGCAGTACTTC. It translates to CSVRTGGNEQYF.

The sample holds a few counts of this clone. The rearrangement links TRBV27 to TRBJ1-5; a weak D match, TRBD1 (6 bases). V was clipped by 8 bases and J by 7 bases, with 18 bases between them. CDR1 is MNHEY, CDR2 SMNVEV, per germline (reference sequence). The CDR3 consists of 14 residues. The CDR3 is CASGIQGSGQPQHF. CDR3 sequence (DNA): TGTGCCAGCGGAATACAGGGATCGGGGCAGCCCCAGCATTTT.

The chain couples TRBV7-2 to TRBJ2-2; perhaps TRBD2 as D (7 bases). CDR3 length equals 16 residues. Trimming left V 5 bases short and J 4 bases short, with 17 bases between. CDR1 is SGHTA and CDR2 is FQGNSA in the germline V gene. Here the CDR3 DNA reads TGTGCCAGCAGCCAAAGGGGGGGCCGGAGCACCGGGGAGCTGTTTTTT. Translation: CASSQRGGRSTGELFF.

CDR3 bases: TGTGCCAGTCAGGGAACACCTTCGTCCACAGATACGCAGTATTTT. It yields the protein CASQGTPSSTDTQYF. V is TRBV2 and J is TRBJ2-3; weak D call: TRBD1 (5 bases). The CDR3 contains 15 residues. V gave up 9 bases and J gave up 2 bases, with 18 bases separating them. The germline V gene has CDR1 SNHLY and CDR2 FYNNEI.

This clone was observed a handful of times. V and J are TRBV5-6 and TRBJ1-1, with unresolved D. CDR1 SGHDT and CDR2 YYEEEE come from the germline V gene. The CDR3 length is 15 residues. V was clipped by 4 bases and J by 6 bases, with 19 bases between them. The CDR3 sequence is CASSAEGWREAEAFF. For the CDR3, the DNA is TGTGCCAGCAGCGCAGAGGGTTGGCGAGAGGCTGAAGCTTTCTTT.

Of note for this clone: One end of the junction varies from germline; a read error may be responsible. J is TRBJ1-2 and V is TRBV19, with 7 positions matching TRBD1. The CDR3 runs to 14 residues. From germline, CDR1 is LNHDA and CDR2 SQIVND (reference sequence). For the CDR3, the DNA is TGTGCCAGTACCTCCTTGACAGGGTTTCCTGGCTACCCCTTC. Translating it yields CASTSLTGFPGYPF.

The chain carries TRBV5-6 and TRBJ1-4, with 8 bases aligning to TRBD1. CDR1 is SGHDT, CDR2 YYEEEE, per germline. Trimming removed 1 base from V and 10 bases from J; junction bases left unmatched: 0. The length of the CDR3 is 12 residues. CDR3 loop: CASSLTGGKLFF. The CDR3 bases are TGTGCCAGCAGCTTGACAGGGGGAAAACTGTTTTTT.

The chain employs TRBV19 and TRBJ1-5; TRBD1 agrees at 9 bases. The J segment lost 3 bases and the V segment lost 7 bases, leaving 13 bases of the junction unmatched. The CDR3 contains 17 residues. CDR1 is LNHDA, CDR2 SQIVND, per germline (reference sequence). CDR3 bases: TGTGCCAGTACGGGACAGGGCAAAACGTGGGACAATCAGCCCCAGCATTTT. As protein: CASTGQGKTWDNQPQHF.

This clone has just a few counts. V usage is TRBV5-6 and J usage is TRBJ2-7; D might be TRBD2 (5 bases). Germline-derived CDR1 and CDR2 are SGHDT and YYEEEE. The germline V and J ends were trimmed by 0 bases and 2 bases, with 9 bases remaining between them. CDR3 length equals 14 residues. For the CDR3, the DNA is TGTGCCAGCAGCTTGGTGCTAGCTGCCTACGAGCAGTACTTC. This codes for CASSLVLAAYEQYF.

The CDR3 spells CASSLSVRGDGYTF. The CDR3 region has the DNA TGTGCCAGCAGCTTATCGGTCAGGGGGGATGGCTACACCTTC. V gene TRBV7-2 combines with J gene TRBJ1-2; 7 bases match TRBD1. The CDR3 totals 14 residues. Germline V gene data show CDR1 as SGHTA and CDR2 as FQGNSA. Losses at the gene ends were 2 bases for V and 6 bases for J; bases not matched to a gene: 6. The full variable domain, in which reference TRBV7-2 and TRBJ1-2 provide the parts outside the CDR3, is GAGVSQSPSNKVTEKGKDVELRCDPISGHTALYWYRQSLGQGLEFLIYFQGNSAPDKSGLPSDRFSAERTGGSVSTLTIQRTQQEDSAVYLCASSLSVRGDGYTFGSGTRLTVV.

This clone showed up just a few times. V usage is TRBV7-9 and J usage is TRBJ2-7, with 8 bases aligning to TRBD1. V lost 5 bases and J lost 0; bases outside the gene matches: 6. Germline CDR1 SEHNR, CDR2 FQNEAQ (reference sequence). This CDR3 is 15 amino acids long. In DNA form, the CDR3 reads TGTGCCAGCAGCACGGACAGGGTGGACTCCTACGAGCAGTACTTC. Translated: CASSTDRVDSYEQYF.

This sequence joins TRBV7-8 and TRBJ2-7; 8 bases are a match to TRBD2. Germline CDR1 is SGHVS and CDR2 is FQNEAQ. This CDR3 is built from 15 residues. V lost 3 bases, J lost 2 bases, and 6 bases stayed unmatched. CDR3 in DNA: TGTGCCAGCAGCTTCGGTCGGGGGGGCCCCTACGAGCAGTACTTC. Protein product: CASSFGRGGPYEQYF.

There are a few counts of this clone. As DNA, the CDR3 is TGTGCCAGCAGCAAATTCCACAGGAAACCCACTGAAGCTTTCTTT. Protein product: CASSKFHRKPTEAFF. V usage is TRBV21-1 and J usage is TRBJ1-1; TRBD1, the table's D call, was not compared with the DNA. TRBV21-1 is noted as a pseudogene. CDR3 length: 15 amino acids.

The genes are TRBV2 and TRBJ2-2, with D perhaps matching TRBD1 (6 bases). CDR1 is SNHLY and CDR2 is FYNNEI in the germline V gene. The ends were cut back, 7 bases at V and 4 bases at J, with 10 bases in the middle. The CDR3 has 13 residues. CDR3 loop: CASTRDITGELFF. CDR3 DNA sequence: TGTGCCAGCACCAGGGACATCACCGGGGAGCTGTTTTTT.

The gene calls are TRBV5-6 and TRBJ1-4; D is unresolved. V lost 2 bases to trimming and J lost 2 bases, with 16 bases between them. Germline V gene sequence: CDR1 SGHDT, CDR2 YYEEEE. This CDR3 comprises 17 residues. In DNA, the CDR3 is TGTGCCAGCAGCTTAGGACTGTCTGCGGGGACTAATGAAAAACTGTTTTTT. Translated: CASSLGLSAGTNEKLFF.

CDR3 DNA: TGTGCCAGCAGCCAGAGTCCCGCAGGTAACACCGGGGAGCTGTTTTTT. Its protein product is CASSQSPAGNTGELFF. The rearrangement uses TRBV5-6 and TRBJ2-2; no clear D gene. Trimming left V 4 bases short and J 2 bases short, with 15 bases between. CDR1 and CDR2 from the germline V gene are SGHDT and YYEEEE. This CDR3 is built from 16 residues.

This clone was counted a single time. This chain connects TRBV18 to TRBJ2-7; tentatively, D is TRBD1 (6 bases). Per the germline V gene, CDR1 is KGHSH and CDR2 is LQKENI. V lost 2 bases and J 7 bases, leaving 15 bases between the germline ends. This CDR3 region has 14 residues. In DNA, the CDR3 is TGTGCCAGCTCACCAGAGACAGGAGCTGGGGAGCAGTACTTC. Protein: CASSPETGAGEQYF.

In its sample, this clone was seen once. V is TRBV21-1 and J is TRBJ2-7; the table calls TRBD1, which could not be checked here. TRBV21-1 is a recognized pseudogene. The CDR3 runs to 17 residues. The CDR3: CASSSPLDRDSSYEQYF. In nucleotides, the CDR3 is TGTGCCAGCAGCTCCCCGTTGGACAGGGACAGCTCCTACGAGCAGTACTTC.

V usage is TRBV6-5 and J usage is TRBJ2-7; 9 bases match TRBD1. Trimming took 6 bases from V and 5 from J; bases not matched to a gene: 11. This CDR3 region has 15 residues. The germline CDR1 and CDR2 sequences are MNHEY and SVGAGI. The CDR3 DNA reads TGTGCCAGCAGGGTTCGACAGGGGGGTTTTGACGAGCAGTACTTC. Encoded protein: CASRVRQGGFDEQYF.